The 10 T cell receptor beta chains reported below all come from one sample, sequenced in a study of blood T cell repertoires in COVID-19. Data came from immunoSEQ multiplex PCR; TCRdb stores just in-frame clones and leaves some out. The table has 170,000 or so clones, about 88% seen once. Sequencing used PBMCs or T cells enriched from blood (not recorded which). Receptors originate from a woman aged 18-30 years who had recovered from COVID-19.

In this sample, this clone turned up once. The chain carries TRBV11-2 and TRBJ2-5; D unclear. V shed 5 bases and J shed 2 bases, with 9 bases lying between them. This CDR3 is 13 amino acids long. Per the germline V gene, CDR1 is SGHAT and CDR2 is FQNNGV. CDR3 sequence reads: CASSTQRQETQYF. DNA for the CDR3: TGTGCCAGCAGCACTCAGAGGCAAGAGACCCAGTACTTC.

This chain connects TRBV7-2 to TRBJ1-1; D gene ambiguous. Between the trimmed V and J ends, which lost 3 bases and 1 base, there was a span of 6 bases. Per the germline V gene, CDR1 is SGHTA and CDR2 is FQGNSA. The CDR3 extends over 13 amino acids. CDR3 in DNA: TGTGCCAGCAGCTTTACGGGGAACACTGAAGCTTTCTTT. It encodes CASSFTGNTEAFF.

The CDR3 loop is CASRTQETQYF. Here the CDR3 DNA reads TGTGCCAGCAGGACTCAAGAGACCCAGTACTTC. This chain joins TRBV27 and TRBJ2-5; no firm D call. The CDR3 spans 11 residues. Germline assignment: CDR1 MNHEY and CDR2 SMNVEV (reference sequence). The germline V and J ends were trimmed by 6 bases and 2 bases, with 4 bases remaining between them.

The chain links TRBV9 to TRBJ2-3; TRBD1 matches 8 bases. In germline, CDR1 is SGDLS, CDR2 YYNGEE. V lost 2 bases and J lost 5; bases outside the gene matches: 10. CDR3 length: 16 amino acids. Here the CDR3 DNA reads TGTGCCAGCAGCGTCGGACAGGGCCCCGGGGGAGATACGCAGTATTTT. Amino acid sequence: CASSVGQGPGGDTQYF.

This sequence joins TRBV5-4 and TRBJ2-6; 8 positions agree with TRBD2. The germline CDR1 and CDR2 sequences are SGHNT and YYREEE (reference sequence). The CDR3 totals 19 residues. The V gene end was trimmed by 4 bases and the J gene end by 0 bases; junction bases not matched to a gene: 12. The CDR3 DNA sequence: TGTGCCAGCAGCCAATATACGGGGGGGCTCCTCTCTGGGGCCAACGTCCTGACTTTC. Amino acids: CASSQYTGGLLSGANVLTF.

V gene TRBV7-9 combines with J gene TRBJ2-1; maybe TRBD2 (5 bases). The CDR3 loop spans 12 amino acids. Germline V gene lookup returns CDR1 SEHNR and CDR2 FQNEAQ (reference sequence). V was trimmed by 1 base and J by 10 bases, leaving 8 bases between them. The CDR3 bases are TGTGCCAGCAGCTTAGGAGGGTCGGAGCAGTTCTTC. It yields the protein CASSLGGSEQFF.

The genes are TRBV28 and TRBJ2-5; 10 bases are a match to TRBD2. Trimming took 5 bases from V and 4 from J; bases not matched to a gene: 7. Germline values: CDR1 MDHEN, CDR2 SYDVKM. The CDR3 has 15 amino acids. CDR3 DNA sequence: TGTGCCAGCAGTGAAAGCGGGAGGGAGGGAGAGACCCAGTACTTC. Translation gives CASSESGREGETQYF.

The chain couples TRBV14 to TRBJ2-5, with a possible D match to TRBD1 (6 bases). Germline CDR1 and CDR2: SGHDN and FVKESK. Trimming took off 0 bases at V and 4 bases at J, with 21 bases between the two ends. CDR3 size: 18 residues. CDR3 protein: CASSQDPLADPRGETQYF. The CDR3 DNA reads as TGTGCCAGCAGCCAAGATCCCCTGGCCGACCCCAGGGGAGAGACCCAGTACTTC.

This clone was seen a handful of times. V and J are TRBV24-1 and TRBJ2-2; 10 bases align to TRBD1. CDR1 and CDR2 from the germline V gene are KGHDR and SFDVKD. This CDR3 has 14 residues. J gave up 3 bases and V 7 bases, and 1 base lay outside the gene matches. CDR3 sequence reads: CATRGTGDTGELFF. In nucleotides, the CDR3 is TGTGCCACCAGGGGGACAGGGGACACCGGGGAGCTGTTTTTT.

V gene TRBV6-2 or TRBV6-3 combines with J gene TRBJ2-3, with D hard to call. In germline, CDR1 is MNHEY, CDR2 SVGEGT. Trimming pared 4 bases from V and 4 bases from J, leaving 6 bases between. The CDR3 is made up of 12 amino acids. The CDR3 protein is CASSFSPDTQYF. The CDR3 DNA sequence: TGTGCCAGCAGTTTTAGCCCAGATACGCAGTATTTT.